This passage covers 23 T cell receptor beta chains from one sample sequenced in a study of CD8+ T cells in alopecia areata. RNA was extracted and reverse transcribed into cDNA as the sequencing template. Sequencing was performed with immunoSEQ multiplex PCR; in TCRdb, only in-frame clones are kept and a portion is missing. The sample holds 210,000 or so clones; approximately 67% are singletons and the top ten take around 1.3%. The treatment was: oral pan-JAK inhibitor, 5-10 mg twice daily. The sample consisted of CD4+ T cells sorted from blood, taken around week 46, from a patient treated with tofacitinib. Receptors originate from a human donor with alopecia areata.

J is TRBJ2-3 and V is TRBV5-1; maybe TRBD1 (6 bases). Germline CDR1 reads SGHRS; CDR2 reads YFSETQ. The CDR3 runs to 15 residues. The ends were cut back, 1 base at V and 6 bases at J, with 15 bases in the middle. The CDR3 DNA is TGCGCCAGCAGCTTGAGGGGACAAAGATCCGATACGCAGTATTTT. Translating gives CASSLRGQRSDTQYF.

V and J are TRBV4-1 and TRBJ1-5, with a possible D match to TRBD1 (6 bases). Per germline, CDR1 MGHRA and CDR2 YSYEKL. Trimming left V 4 bases short and J 4 bases short, with 14 bases between. The CDR3 sequence is 15 residues long. The CDR3 spells CASSPAGVRNQPQHF. The CDR3 DNA sequence: TGCGCCAGCAGCCCGGCAGGGGTTCGGAATCAGCCCCAGCATTTT.

The chain links TRBV29-1 to TRBJ2-5; D unresolved. V lost 6 bases to trimming and J lost 1 base, with 12 bases between them. CDR3 length: 13 amino acids. The germline V gene has CDR1 SQVTM and CDR2 ANQGSEA. Written as DNA, the CDR3 is TGCAGCGTCCCCGGGTGGATCCAAGAGACCCAGTACTTC. Encoded protein: CSVPGWIQETQYF.

V gene TRBV25-1 combines with J gene TRBJ1-1, with no clear D. Germline V gene sequence: CDR1 MGHDK, CDR2 SYGVNS. Between the trimmed V and J ends, which lost 8 bases and 5 bases, there was a span of 15 bases. The CDR3 spans 13 residues. CDR3 protein: CASLPPAGTEAFF. The CDR3 coding sequence is TGTGCCAGCCTCCCCCCCGCCGGGACTGAAGCTTTCTTT. The full variable domain, its missing parts supplied by reference TRBV25-1 and TRBJ1-1, is EADIYQTPRYLVIGTGKKITLECSQTMGHDKMYWYQQDPGMELHLIHYSYGVNSTEKGDLSSESTVSRIRTEHFPLTLESARPSHTSQYLCASLPPAGTEAFFGQGTRLTVV.

The rearrangement links TRBV19 to TRBJ2-3; possible D gene TRBD1, 6 bases. Per germline, CDR1 LNHDA and CDR2 SQIVND (reference sequence). This CDR3 region has 14 residues. Trimming took off 6 bases at V and 4 bases at J, with 14 bases between the two ends. The CDR3 is CASSRGWLADTQYF. The DNA of the CDR3 is TGTGCCAGTAGCAGGGGATGGTTAGCAGATACGCAGTATTTT.

This chain links TRBV7-3 with TRBJ2-1; D might be TRBD1 (5 bases). CDR3 size: 12 residues. Germline lookup yields CDR1 SGHTA and CDR2 FQGTGA. Trimming stripped 5 bases from V and 6 bases from J, with 8 bases between. In DNA form, the CDR3 reads TGTGCCAGCAGCCTGCAGGGCAATGAGCAGTTCTTC. This codes for CASSLQGNEQFF.

The V call is TRBV15, the J call TRBJ1-1; D unclear. Germline V gene sequence: CDR1 LNHNV, CDR2 YYDKDF (reference sequence). The CDR3 sequence is 14 residues long. V dropped 5 bases and J dropped 3 bases, with 13 bases sitting between them. The DNA of the CDR3 is TGTGCCACCAGCCGGAGTCTGGCGGACACTGAAGCTTTCTTT. This encodes CATSRSLADTEAFF. Filled out from reference TRBV15 and TRBJ1-1, the complete variable domain reads DAMVIQNPRYQVTQFGKPVTLSCSQTLNHNVMYWYQQKSSQAPKLLFHYYDKDFNNEADTPDNFQSRRPNTSFCFLDIRSPGLGDTAMYLCATSRSLADTEAFFGQGTRLTVV.

This clone was seen a few times. The CDR3 is CASSVVSDTQYF. CDR3 nucleotide sequence: TGTGCCAGCAGTGTTGTTTCAGATACGCAGTATTTT. The chain couples TRBV2 to TRBJ2-3; D unresolved. Germline values: CDR1 SNHLY, CDR2 FYNNEI. V was trimmed by 4 bases and J by 4 bases, leaving 6 bases between them. The CDR3 length is 12 residues. Complete variable domain (other parts from reference TRBV2 and TRBJ2-3): EPEVTQTPSHQVTQMGQEVILRCVPISNHLYFYWYRQILGQKVEFLVSFYNNEISEKSEIFDDQFSVERPDGSNFTLKIRSTKLEDSAMYFCASSVVSDTQYFGPGTRLTVL.

This chain uses TRBV20-1 with TRBJ2-3, with D unresolved. Germline CDR1 reads DFQATT; CDR2 reads SNEGSKA (reference sequence). This CDR3 contains 9 residues. The V end was cut by 6 bases, the J end by 11 bases, with 9 bases between. The CDR3 protein is CSADSEQYF. DNA of the CDR3: TGCAGTGCCGACTCGGAGCAGTATTTT.

The genes are TRBV18 and TRBJ1-1; D not certain. V lost 3 bases and J lost 1, with 6 bases in between. The CDR3 loop spans 13 amino acids. Per germline, CDR1 KGHSH and CDR2 LQKENI. The CDR3 bases are TGTGCCAGCTCACCGCGGGAGAACACTGAAGCTTTCTTT. It encodes CASSPRENTEAFF.

The J gene is TRBJ1-4, the V gene TRBV4-3, with a possible D match to TRBD1 (5 bases). This CDR3 is built from 15 residues. V was clipped by 0 bases and J by 6 bases, with 11 bases between them. CDR1 is LGHNA, CDR2 YSLEER, per germline. In nucleotides, the CDR3 is TGCGCCAGCAGCCAAGACTTGGGGCTTGATGAAAAACTGTTTTTT. The encoded protein is CASSQDLGLDEKLFF.

CDR3 amino acids: CSVEDGSYGYTF. The CDR3 DNA reads as TGCAGCGTTGAGGACGGTTCCTATGGCTACACCTTC. The chain uses TRBV29-1 and TRBJ1-2; D remains unclear. CDR1 and CDR2 (germline): SQVTM, ANQGSEA. The V and J ends lost 3 bases and 4 bases respectively, with 9 bases between them. This CDR3 comprises 12 residues.

The chain is built from TRBV30 and TRBJ1-1, with D hard to call. The CDR3 loop spans 13 amino acids. The V gene lost 0 bases and the J gene lost 4 bases, with 9 bases spanning the gap. Per germline, CDR1 GTSNPN and CDR2 SVGIG (reference sequence). CDR3 nucleotide sequence: TGTGCCTGGAGTGTAGTGGATCCCACTGAAGCTTTCTTT. Protein sequence: CAWSVVDPTEAFF.

The rearrangement joins TRBV18 to TRBJ2-2; the D gene could be TRBD1 or TRBD2 (5 bases each). V shed 5 bases and J shed 0 bases, with 16 bases lying between them. This CDR3 contains 17 residues. Germline loops: CDR1 KGHSH, CDR2 LQKENI. The CDR3 loop is CASSDPGTHANTGELFF. The CDR3 bases are TGTGCCAGCTCAGACCCCGGGACGCACGCGAACACCGGGGAGCTGTTTTTT.

The chain links TRBV5-1 to TRBJ2-7, with 11 bases identical to TRBD2. V shed 0 bases and J 1 base; nucleotides not matched to a gene: 0. This CDR3 comprises 15 residues. Germline V CDR1 and CDR2: SGHRS, YFSETQ. CDR3 sequence reads: CASSLASGGSYEQYF. CDR3 nucleotide sequence: TGCGCCAGCAGCTTGGCTAGCGGGGGGTCCTACGAGCAGTACTTC. Using reference TRBV5-1 and TRBJ2-7 for the parts outside the CDR3, the full variable domain is KAGVTQTPRYLIKTRGQQVTLSCSPISGHRSVSWYQQTPGQGLQFLFEYFSETQRNKGNFPGRFSGRQFSNSRSEMNVSTLELGDSALYLCASSLASGGSYEQYFGPGTRLTVT.

In the case of this clone: Distinct nucleotide sequences in the sample also encode this CDR3. V and J are TRBV29-1 and TRBJ1-1; D not certain. V was clipped by 4 bases and J by 0 bases, with 9 bases between them. This CDR3 has 13 residues. Germline loops: CDR1 SQVTM, CDR2 ANQGSEA. The CDR3 DNA reads as TGCAGCGTTGCGCGGAAATTGAACACTGAAGCTTTCTTT. Its translation is CSVARKLNTEAFF.

J is TRBJ2-7 and V is TRBV5-1; D is possibly TRBD1 (5 bases). Trimming removed 4 bases from V and 4 bases from J, with 15 bases in between. This CDR3 has 14 residues. Germline CDR1 reads SGHRS; CDR2 reads YFSETQ. CDR3 nucleotides: TGCGCCAGCAGCCTTACCCCGACAGAGTACGAGCAGTACTTC. Protein sequence: CASSLTPTEYEQYF. Together with reference TRBV5-1 and TRBJ2-7, the CDR3 gives the full variable domain: KAGVTQTPRYLIKTRGQQVTLSCSPISGHRSVSWYQQTPGQGLQFLFEYFSETQRNKGNFPGRFSGRQFSNSRSEMNVSTLELGDSALYLCASSLTPTEYEQYFGPGTRLTVT.

The rearrangement joins TRBV18 to TRBJ1-5; D perhaps matches TRBD1 (5 bases). The V end lost 5 bases, the J end lost 5 bases, and 13 bases lay between the germline ends. This CDR3 comprises 14 residues. Per germline, CDR1 KGHSH and CDR2 LQKENI. The DNA of the CDR3 is TGTGCCAGCTCAGAGGGGCAAATAGATCAGCCCCAGCATTTT. Its protein is CASSEGQIDQPQHF.

The table lists this clone with a few counts. The DNA of the CDR3 is TGCAGCGTTGGATGGGACAATGGGGCTTTCTTT. Residues: CSVGWDNGAFF. V gene TRBV29-1 combines with J gene TRBJ1-1; D might be TRBD1 (6 bases). V shed 4 bases and J shed 11 bases, with 14 bases lying between them. The CDR3 spans 11 residues. Germline V CDR1 and CDR2: SQVTM, ANQGSEA.

The rearrangement links TRBV29-1 to TRBJ2-6, with D unresolved. The CDR3 has 15 residues. CDR1 SQVTM and CDR2 ANQGSEA come from the germline V gene. V dropped 6 bases and J dropped 0 bases, with 12 bases sitting between them. The CDR3: CSVAADNSGANVLTF. Written as DNA, the CDR3 is TGCAGCGTCGCAGCTGATAACTCTGGGGCCAACGTCCTGACTTTC.

V and J are TRBV2 and TRBJ1-5; maybe TRBD1 (6 bases). The CDR3 is 15 amino acids. The germline gives CDR1 SNHLY, CDR2 FYNNEI. V was trimmed by 6 bases and J by 4 bases, leaving 16 bases between them. This chain's CDR3 is CASREQGGGNQPQHF. In DNA form, the CDR3 reads TGTGCCAGCAGGGAACAGGGCGGTGGAAATCAGCCCCAGCATTTT.

The rearrangement joins TRBV29-1 to TRBJ2-3, with a possible D match to TRBD1 (6 bases). The V gene's germline CDR1 is SQVTM and CDR2 ANQGSEA. CDR3 length: 13 amino acids. Trimming cost V 7 bases and J 2 bases, with 13 bases left between them. As DNA, the CDR3 is TGCAGCGCCCACAAGGGGGTCACAGATACGCAGTATTTT. This sequence encodes CSAHKGVTDTQYF.

This chain joins TRBV5-1 and TRBJ1-2; TRBD1 matches 9 bases. CDR3 length equals 16 residues. The J segment lost 4 bases and the V segment lost 4 bases, leaving 11 bases of the junction unmatched. Germline V gene data show CDR1 as SGHRS and CDR2 as YFSETQ. CDR3 DNA sequence: TGCGCCAGCAGCCCGGGGACAGGGTTCCAATCCTATGGCTACACCTTC. Its protein product is CASSPGTGFQSYGYTF. Full variable domain (remainder filled in from reference TRBV5-1 and TRBJ1-2): KAGVTQTPRYLIKTRGQQVTLSCSPISGHRSVSWYQQTPGQGLQFLFEYFSETQRNKGNFPGRFSGRQFSNSRSEMNVSTLELGDSALYLCASSPGTGFQSYGYTFGSGTRLTVV.